These T cell receptor beta chains were read from a single sample in a study of blood T cell repertoires in COVID-19. Libraries were prepared by immunoSEQ multiplex PCR; TCRdb keeps only in-frame clonotypes and omits some of them. Of about 250,000 clones listed, around three quarters are singletons. The sample was peripheral blood. The receptors were gathered from an elderly woman with acute or convalescent COVID-19. Each CDR3 is given without its conserved first and last residue. A D gene is named only where the DNA matches it firmly. Clone size is stated in some rows and not others, as once, few, many or a class when expanded.

v_call	clone_size	d_call	j_call	cdr3_aa
TRBV7-2	NA	NA	TRBJ1-6	ASSFDPNRAHSPLH
TRBV29-1	NA	TRBD1	TRBJ1-2	SVGPGTGDNGYT
TRBV6-1	once	TRBD1	TRBJ1-3	ASSETGGGNTIY
TRBV10-3	NA	TRBD1	TRBJ1-2	AISDRQGFYGYT
TRBV7-9	NA	TRBD2	TRBJ2-5	ASSLDLAGKETQY
TRBV6-2/TRBV6-3	NA	NA	TRBJ2-7	ASSYLSIRGWEQY
TRBV5-4	NA	TRBD2	TRBJ2-1	ASSWQGLANNEQF
TRBV28	NA	NA	TRBJ2-5	ASSLGRLETQY
TRBV30	NA	NA	TRBJ2-2	AWNKNTGELF
TRBV18	NA	TRBD2	TRBJ2-3	ASSPLAGGQDTQY
TRBV3-1/TRBV3-2	NA	TRBD2	TRBJ2-3	ASSNTTSGASTDTQY
TRBV5-3	NA	NA	TRBJ1-4	ARSFTGTSTNEKLF
TRBV18	NA	TRBD2	TRBJ2-7	ASSDSAGEQY
TRBV3-1/TRBV3-2	NA	NA	TRBJ2-7	ASSPFSVSYEQY
TRBV6-6	NA	TRBD1	TRBJ1-3	ASSTVTGTGLSTIY
TRBV7-9	few	TRBD2	TRBJ2-5	ASSLAQRGGETQY
TRBV18	NA	TRBD1	TRBJ1-1	ASARDRVMNTEAF
TRBV11-2	NA	NA	TRBJ2-5	ASSPTRETQY
TRBV2	NA	TRBD1	TRBJ2-7	ASTRDRAYEQY
TRBV6-6	once	NA	TRBJ2-7	ASSYSGAGLSYEQY
TRBV2	NA	TRBD1	TRBJ2-7	ASSSTGGLSYEQY
TRBV5-1	NA	TRBD2	TRBJ2-1	ASTGTRGDNEQF
TRBV5-4	NA	NA	TRBJ2-3	ASSPTYASTDTQY
TRBV27	once	NA	TRBJ2-2	ASSLAGNTGELF
TRBV3-1/TRBV3-2	NA	TRBD1	TRBJ2-1	ASSRATGTGKYNEQF
TRBV28	NA	NA	TRBJ1-4	ASSPTGFANEKLF
TRBV5-4	NA	TRBD1	TRBJ2-3	ASSKKTGPGTDTQY
TRBV7-2	NA	TRBD2	TRBJ2-1	ASSHELAGGSLAQF
TRBV10-1	NA	NA	TRBJ2-1	ASSEGSYNEQF
TRBV6-5	once	TRBD1	TRBJ2-7	ASRPRGQGPYEQY
TRBV5-1	NA	NA	TRBJ2-5	ASSLVPLPTPPTGHQY
TRBV6-2/TRBV6-3	NA	TRBD2	TRBJ2-1	ASSVVASGRLTTYNEQF
TRBV19	NA	TRBD1	TRBJ2-1	ASSIKGGRYNEQF